This passage covers 27 T cell receptor beta chains from one sample sequenced in a study of regulatory T cells in long-lasting Graves disease. Regarding time point: newly diagnosed GD, antithyroid drugs for less than 3 months. Extracted PBMC RNA gave rise to the TCR library. CDR3-region Arm-PCR and iRepertoire HTBI primers produced the TCR beta libraries. TCRdb itself ran the multiplex PCR reads through MiXCR, one entry per CDR3 protein. Of under 300,000 distinct CDR3 sequences in the sample, about 19% were seen once. This sample comprised peripheral blood mononuclear cells (PBMCs), obtained at new diagnosis, from a patient treated with antithyroid drugs. The receptors shown here come from a female donor with Graves disease.

This chain uses TRBV30 with TRBJ1-5, with a tentative D call TRBD1 (6 bases). This CDR3 comprises 15 residues. V lost 2 bases to trimming and J lost 1 base, with 12 bases between them. From germline, CDR1 is GTSNPN and CDR2 SVGIG (reference sequence). CDR3 bases: TGTGCCTGGAGTACTACAGGGACGAGCAATCAGCCCCAGCATTTT. Its translation is CAWSTTGTSNQPQHF.

At least ten counts were recorded for this clonotype. The chain employs TRBV30 and TRBJ2-7, with D possibly matching TRBD2 (6 bases). Deletions cut 0 bases from V and 1 base from J, with 7 bases between. Germline CDR1 and CDR2: GTSNPN and SVGIG (reference sequence). The CDR3 consists of 13 residues. The CDR3 sequence is CAWSVGGSYEQYF. In nucleotides, the CDR3 is TGTGCCTGGAGTGTTGGGGGGTCCTACGAGCAGTACTTC.

This clonotype was observed at least ten times. The chain employs TRBV4-2 and TRBJ2-5; 7 bases are shared with TRBD1. V was clipped by 1 base and J by 5 bases; unmatched bases: 7. Germline V lookup: CDR1 LGHNA, CDR2 YNFKEQ. CDR3 size: 15 residues. The CDR3, as DNA: TGTGCCAGCAGCCAAGGACAGGGTTTAGGTGAGACCCAGTACTTC. Protein product: CASSQGQGLGETQYF.

This clonotype came up many times. The chain uses TRBV27 and TRBJ1-6, with a weak D call TRBD1 (5 bases). The germline gives CDR1 MNHEY, CDR2 SMNVEV (reference sequence). This CDR3 comprises 13 residues. V was trimmed by 8 bases and J by 10 bases, leaving 15 bases between them. CDR3 sequence: CASRKEGNSPLHF. CDR3 bases: TGTGCCAGCCGAAAAGAGGGGAACTCACCCCTCCACTTT.

DNA of the CDR3: TGTGCCAGCAGCTTTGGGTGGGGGGGGTCCTACAATGAGCAGTTCTTC. Protein sequence: CASSFGWGGSYNEQFF. The J gene is TRBJ2-1, the V gene TRBV7-3; 7 bases are a match to TRBD2. The CDR3 totals 16 residues. Germline CDR1 reads SGHTA; CDR2 reads FQGTGA. V trimming: 3 bases; J trimming: 1 base; junction bases outside the gene matches: 6.

This clonotype was seen a few times. An end of the junction does not agree with germline; a read error may underlie this. The chain combines TRBV7-6 with TRBJ2-3, with D possibly being TRBD1 (6 bases). The germline CDR1 and CDR2 sequences are SGHVS and FNYEAQ. This CDR3 region has 15 residues. CDR3 protein: CASSLGGLGPDTPYF. In DNA form, the CDR3 reads TGTGCCAGCAGCTTAGGGGGGCTGGGCCCAGATACGCCGTATTTT.

This clonotype was seen many times. The chain joins TRBV7-2 to TRBJ2-5; D might be TRBD2 (7 bases). Germline loops: CDR1 SGHTA, CDR2 FQGNSA. This CDR3 contains 17 residues. V was shortened by 2 bases and J by 2 bases, with 18 bases between the two germline ends. CDR3 sequence reads: CASSLKSAGAYQETQYF. The CDR3 nucleotides are TGTGCCAGCAGCTTAAAATCGGCGGGGGCCTATCAAGAGACCCAGTACTTC.

V is TRBV6-1 and J is TRBJ2-3; a possible D gene is TRBD2 (6 bases). The CDR3 is made up of 10 amino acids. Trimming left V 10 bases short and J 7 bases short, with 9 bases between. Per germline, CDR1 MNHNS and CDR2 SASEGT. CDR3 residues: CATRDYTQYF. DNA for the CDR3: TGTGCCACACGGGACTATACGCAGTATTTT.

This clonotype was picked up many times. The chain recombines TRBV28 with TRBJ2-7; D is unresolved. This CDR3 has 12 amino acids. The V gene's germline CDR1 is MDHEN and CDR2 SYDVKM. Trimming cost V 4 bases and J 1 base, with 5 bases left between them. The CDR3 bases are TGTGCCAGCAGTTCCCCTTCCTACGAGCAGTACTTC. Protein sequence: CASSSPSYEQYF.

The sample holds many counts of this clonotype. The chain joins TRBV6-2 or TRBV6-3 to TRBJ2-5; D is possibly TRBD1 (6 bases). This CDR3 is built from 15 residues. CDR1 is MNHEY and CDR2 is SVGEGT in the germline V gene. V was clipped by 10 bases and J by 2 bases, with 20 bases between them. The CDR3 sequence is CATITPGAGQETQYF. In DNA form, the CDR3 reads TGTGCCACCATTACCCCAGGGGCCGGACAAGAGACCCAGTACTTC.

The table lists this clonotype with a count of one. The rearrangement links TRBV7-3 to TRBJ1-3; D unclear. Germline CDR1 is SGHTA and CDR2 is FQGTGA. V was shortened by 4 bases and J by 3 bases, with 13 bases between the two germline ends. This CDR3 is built from 15 residues. Written as DNA, the CDR3 is TGTGCCAGCAGCTCTCTGTGGACTGGTGGAAACACCATATATTTT. Its translation: CASSSLWTGGNTIYF.

Many counts were recorded for this clonotype. V is TRBV12-3 or TRBV12-4 and J is TRBJ1-5, with D maybe TRBD1 (5 bases). Trimming stripped 8 bases from V and 1 base from J, with 18 bases between. This CDR3 has 16 residues. The CDR3 DNA is TGTGCCAGCCGCTTTTTTCGGGGGGGGAGCAATCAGCCCCAGCATTTT. Translating gives CASRFFRGGSNQPQHF.

This clonotype was seen at least ten times. The chain joins TRBV3-1 to TRBJ2-1; 13 bases agree with TRBD2. With 1 base clipped from V and 9 bases from J, the junction kept 6 bases outside the gene matches. Germline V gene sequence: CDR1 LGHDT, CDR2 YNNKEL (reference sequence). The CDR3 has 16 residues. Here the CDR3 DNA reads TGTGCCAGCAGCCAAGGGACTAGCGGGAGAAGAGCTGAGCAGTTCTTC. This sequence encodes CASSQGTSGRRAEQFF.

The V call is TRBV7-2, the J call TRBJ1-2, with 9 bases that match TRBD1. The CDR3 sequence is 12 residues long. After removal of 4 bases from V and 10 bases from J, the junction contained 4 bases not matched to a gene. Germline CDR1 SGHTA, CDR2 FQGNSA. In nucleotides, the CDR3 is TGTGCCAGCAGCTGGGACAGGGAAACCTACACCTTC. It yields the protein CASSWDRETYTF.

Concerning this clonotype: This sequence may be a read error, since a much larger clone differs from it by one base. In DNA, the CDR3 is TGTGCCAGCAGCTTGCGGATCCAAGAGACCCAGTTCTTC. It codes for CASSLRIQETQFF. This chain joins TRBV5-5 and TRBJ2-1; D remains unclear. The CDR3 consists of 13 residues. In germline, CDR1 is SGHKS, CDR2 YYEKEE (reference sequence). Trimming took 1 base from V and 13 from J, leaving 15 bases between them.

The gene calls are TRBV6-2 or TRBV6-3 and TRBJ1-5; 7 nucleotides agree with TRBD1. Losses at the gene ends were 5 bases for V and 4 bases for J; bases not matched to a gene: 11. The CDR3 covers 16 residues. Germline V gene sequence: CDR1 MNHEY, CDR2 SVGEGT. The CDR3 protein is CASSDQGEWRNQPQHF. The CDR3 DNA is TGTGCCAGCAGTGACCAGGGGGAGTGGAGAAATCAGCCCCAGCATTTT.

This clonotype came up many times. The chain uses TRBV7-2 and TRBJ2-1; 11 positions match TRBD1. V was pared by 5 bases and J by 7 bases, with 10 bases of the junction left unmatched. The CDR3 is 16 residues long. Germline V gives CDR1 SGHTA, CDR2 FQGNSA. CDR3 coding DNA: TGTGCCAGCAGCCCCCGGGACAGGGGGTCTTGGAATGAGCAGTTCTTC. As protein: CASSPRDRGSWNEQFF. Full variable domain (rest looked up from reference TRBV7-2 and TRBJ2-1): GAGVSQSPSNKVTEKGKDVELRCDPISGHTALYWYRQSLGQGLEFLIYFQGNSAPDKSGLPSDRFSAERTGGSVSTLTIQRTQQEDSAVYLCASSPRDRGSWNEQFFGPGTRLTVL.

This clonotype occurred many times. The chain is built from TRBV7-2 and TRBJ1-4; D is uncertain. The germline V and J ends were trimmed by 5 bases and 6 bases, with 13 bases remaining between them. The V gene's germline CDR1 is SGHTA and CDR2 FQGNSA. This CDR3 has 14 amino acids. CDR3: CASSPSWVDEKLFF. CDR3 DNA: TGTGCCAGCAGCCCGAGTTGGGTTGATGAAAAACTGTTTTTT.

There are many counts of this clonotype. The chain couples TRBV7-9 to TRBJ2-1; 11 nucleotides line up with TRBD2. The CDR3 is 15 amino acids. The V segment lost 5 bases and the J segment 3 bases; nucleotides outside the gene matches: 3. The V gene's germline CDR1 is SEHNR and CDR2 FQNEAQ (reference sequence). The CDR3 nucleotides read TGTGCCAGCAGCAAGGGACTAGCGGTCTACAATGAGCAGTTCTTC. Translated: CASSKGLAVYNEQFF.

The chain has TRBV2 and TRBJ1-4, with TRBD1 identical over 10 bases. This CDR3 comprises 13 residues. Germline CDR1 SNHLY, CDR2 FYNNEI. V was pared by 7 bases and J by 12 bases, with 8 bases of the junction left unmatched. In DNA form, the CDR3 reads TGTGCCAGCACCGGACAGGGGGGGATGGAACTGTTTTTT. The encoded protein is CASTGQGGMELFF. Drawing the rest from reference TRBV2 and TRBJ1-4, the complete variable domain is EPEVTQTPSHQVTQMGQEVILRCVPISNHLYFYWYRQILGQKVEFLVSFYNNEISEKSEIFDDQFSVERPDGSNFTLKIRSTKLEDSAMYFCASTGQGGMELFFGSGTQLSVL.

Comment on this clonotype: Since a much larger clone is just one base distant, this may be a read error. This chain links TRBV4-3 with TRBJ1-5; D gene uncertain. With 4 bases removed from V and 2 bases from J, the gap between germline ends came to 9 bases. CDR1 and CDR2 (germline): LGHNA, YSLEER. CDR3 length equals 14 residues. The CDR3 coding sequence is TGCGCCAGCAGCCTGGGATGGGGCAATCAGCCCCAGCATTTT. Protein sequence: CASSLGWGNQPQHF.

This clonotype was counted ten times or more. V and J are TRBV11-2 and TRBJ1-1; 7 bases align to TRBD1. V gave up 8 bases and J gave up 5 bases; unmatched junction bases: 8. The V gene's germline CDR1 is SGHAT and CDR2 FQNNGV. There are 13 residues in the CDR3. DNA for the CDR3: TGTGCCAGCCCCGGCGCAGGGGGAACTGAAGCTTTCTTT. This sequence encodes CASPGAGGTEAFF.

This clonotype was recorded at least ten times. The genes are TRBV10-2 and TRBJ2-1; a possible D gene is TRBD1 (5 bases). V was trimmed by 5 bases and J by 6 bases, leaving 14 bases between them. CDR1 is WSHSY, CDR2 SAAADI, per germline. CDR3 size: 14 residues. CDR3 sequence: CASSRGGLGNEQFF. CDR3 nucleotides: TGCGCCAGCAGTAGGGGCGGTCTGGGCAATGAGCAGTTCTTC.

This chain connects TRBV2 to TRBJ1-4; TRBD1 aligns across 7 bases. V shed 6 bases and J 4 bases; nucleotides not matched to a gene: 5. Germline lookup yields CDR1 SNHLY and CDR2 FYNNEI. The CDR3 is 14 amino acids. Here the CDR3 reads CASSRRDSNEKLFF. In nucleotides, the CDR3 is TGTGCCAGCAGCCGCCGGGACAGTAATGAAAAACTGTTTTTT.

This clonotype was recorded many times. CDR3 in DNA: TGTGCCAGCAGCCAAGGGACTAGCGGGGATGAGTTCTTC. It codes for CASSQGTSGDEFF. The chain recombines TRBV3-1 with TRBJ2-1; TRBD2 agrees at 12 bases. After removal of 1 base from V and 14 bases from J, the junction contained 3 bases not matched to a gene. Per the germline V gene, CDR1 is LGHDT and CDR2 is YNNKEL (reference sequence). This CDR3 comprises 13 residues.

A note on this clonotype: One end of the junction varies from germline; a read error may be responsible. The V and J genes are TRBV7-2 and TRBJ2-5; weak D call: TRBD1 (5 bases). From germline, CDR1 is SGHTA and CDR2 FQGNSA. The CDR3 extends over 12 amino acids. The CDR3 nucleotides are TGTGCCAGCAGCTTAGAAGTGGGGCGATGGTCCTTC. Residues: CASSLEVGRWSF.

At least ten counts were recorded for this clonotype. The V call is TRBV12-3 or TRBV12-4, the J call TRBJ2-5, with 8 bases that match TRBD2. V lost 5 bases and J lost 5; bases outside the gene matches: 13. This CDR3 has 16 residues. The CDR3 sequence is CASSRTNSGAGETQYF. In nucleotides, the CDR3 is TGTGCCAGCAGTAGAACTAATAGCGGGGCCGGGGAGACCCAGTACTTC.